This T cell receptor beta chain originates from a study of shared clonotypes between healthy human individuals. Method: immunoSEQ multiplex PCR; TCRdb's copy keeps in-frame clones and lacks some. Altogether about 530,000 clones are present, 90% to 96% being singletons, with the ten largest covering approximately 0.062%. As to this clone: Other DNA sequences within the sample encode an identical CDR3.

This CDR3 is built from 12 residues. Deletions cut 2 bases from V and 8 bases from J, with 6 bases between. CDR1 MNHNS and CDR2 SASEGT come from the germline V gene. Sequenced sample: naive CD4+ T cells sorted from blood. Subset here: CD45RA+ positively selected. The chain is built from TRBV6-1 and TRBJ1-4, with D perhaps TRBD1 (5 bases). The sequence was obtained from a woman in her twenties or thirties in good health. The CDR3 DNA sequence: TGTGCCAGCAGTGAACGGGGGGAAAAACTGTTTTTT. Amino acids: CASSERGEKLFF.